This T cell receptor beta chain was obtained from a study of blood T cell repertoires in COVID-19. Study in general: Acute and convalescent COVID-19 specimens originated in the United States, Italy and Spain. PBMCs, B-cell-depleted T cells, or T cells provided the cDNA or gDNA that made up the material.

Assay used: immunoSEQ multiplex PCR; TCRdb lists only in-frame clones, some missing. The sample has under 200,000 clones, roughly 86% seen once; the top ten hold about 2.5%. The CDR3 length is 12 residues. Germline V gene sequence: CDR1 MNHNS, CDR2 SASEGT. The V call is TRBV6-1, the J call TRBJ2-5; TRBD2 matches at 7 bases. Sequencing was performed on peripheral blood. This TCR derives from a woman older than 75 with COVID-19, enrolled during active disease. CDR3 protein: CASGAIQETQYF. CDR3 DNA: TGTGCAAGCGGGGCAATCCAAGAGACCCAGTACTTC.